The rows below give T cell receptor beta chains drawn from one sample of a study of T cell changes during pregnancy in multiple sclerosis. Profiled with immunoSEQ multiplex PCR; TCRdb holds only in-frame clones, not every one. The sample lists 55,000 to 70,000 clones, around 85% occurring once. This specimen was CD4+ T cells from peripheral blood mononuclear cells, taken in the third trimester of pregnancy. Receptors were obtained from a female donor with multiple sclerosis, enrolled in a pregnancy study. Each CDR3 is given with its conserved first and last residue.

J gene	V gene	CDR3 protein
TRBJ2-5	TRBV2	CASRRDQETQYF
TRBJ2-2	TRBV7-8	CASSLPGKRAGELFF
TRBJ2-7	TRBV27	CASSFGSGSFNEQYF
TRBJ1-1	TRBV19	CASSILTGVMNTEAFF
TRBJ1-1	TRBV18	CASSPAAGHTEAFF
TRBJ2-7	TRBV25-1	CASRGKGQSISYEQYF
TRBJ1-5	TRBV19	CASSRTGQTNQPQHF
TRBJ2-7	TRBV28	CASSLYAVSYEQYF
TRBJ2-1	TRBV7-9	CASSPSGSSYNEQFF
TRBJ2-1	TRBV30	CAWSGTSGGAGEQFF
TRBJ2-3	TRBV5-8	CASSLARTGQDTDTQYF
TRBJ2-1	TRBV28	CASTLSGAGLKEFF
TRBJ1-2	TRBV7-9	CASSPTGTGEGYTF
TRBJ1-1	TRBV18	CASSVDRANTEAFF
TRBJ2-3	TRBV18	CASSPPGLAGVDTQYF
TRBJ2-7	TRBV18	CASSPLLAGASGSREQYF
TRBJ2-7	TRBV7-2	CASSLEGWKEQYF
TRBJ2-7	TRBV7-3	CASSLLYEQYF
TRBJ2-3	TRBV9	CASSLRTSGGASGDTQYF
TRBJ2-2	TRBV19	CASTLAGRNTGELFF
TRBJ2-3	TRBV29-1	CSVATILADTQYF
TRBJ1-5	TRBV25-1	CASSEGLQPQHF
TRBJ2-4	TRBV4-3	CASSQDWGGGAKEQYF
TRBJ2-7	TRBV19	CASRSGGGDDEQYF
TRBJ1-1	TRBV4-1	CASSQADRATEAFF